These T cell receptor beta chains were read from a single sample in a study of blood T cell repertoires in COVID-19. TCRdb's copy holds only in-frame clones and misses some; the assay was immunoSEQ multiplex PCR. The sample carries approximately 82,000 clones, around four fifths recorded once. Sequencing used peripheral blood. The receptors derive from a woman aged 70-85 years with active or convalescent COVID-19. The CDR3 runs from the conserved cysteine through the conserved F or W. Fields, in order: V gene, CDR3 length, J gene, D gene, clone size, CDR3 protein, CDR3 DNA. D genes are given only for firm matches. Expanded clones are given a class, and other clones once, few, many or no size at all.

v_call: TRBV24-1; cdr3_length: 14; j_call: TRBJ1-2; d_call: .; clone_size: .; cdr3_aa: CATSDLKGTIGYTF; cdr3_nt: TGTGCCACCAGTGACCTTAAAGGGACAATTGGCTACACCTTC
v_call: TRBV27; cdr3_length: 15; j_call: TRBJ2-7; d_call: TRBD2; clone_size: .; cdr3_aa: CASILTGTSGYEQYF; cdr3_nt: TGTGCCAGCATTCTAACCGGGACTAGCGGATACGAGCAGTACTTC
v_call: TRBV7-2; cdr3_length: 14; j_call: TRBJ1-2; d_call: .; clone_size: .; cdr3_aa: CASSPQGTNYGYTF; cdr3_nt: TGTGCCAGCAGCCCACAGGGTACTAACTATGGCTACACCTTC
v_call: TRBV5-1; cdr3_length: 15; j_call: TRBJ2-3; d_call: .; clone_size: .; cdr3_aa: CASSFFGGSTDTQYF; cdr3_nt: TGCGCCAGCAGCTTCTTCGGCGGGAGCACAGATACGCAGTATTTT
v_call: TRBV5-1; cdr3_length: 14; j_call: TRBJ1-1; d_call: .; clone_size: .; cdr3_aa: CASSLYGDNTEAFF; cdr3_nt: TGCGCCAGCAGCTTGTACGGGGATAACACTGAAGCTTTCTTT
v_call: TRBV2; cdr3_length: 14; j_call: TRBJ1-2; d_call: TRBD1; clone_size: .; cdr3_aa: CASHPGQTNYGYTF; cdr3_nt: TGTGCCAGCCATCCGGGACAGACTAACTATGGCTACACCTTC
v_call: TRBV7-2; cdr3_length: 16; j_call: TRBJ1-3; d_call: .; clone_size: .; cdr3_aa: CASSLAGVNSGNTIYF; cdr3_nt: TGTGCCAGCAGCTTAGCAGGGGTAAACTCTGGAAACACCATATATTTT
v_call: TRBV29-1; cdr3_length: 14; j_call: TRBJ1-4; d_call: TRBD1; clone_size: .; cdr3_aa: CSVSLTGVGEKLFF; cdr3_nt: TGCAGCGTATCGCTGACAGGGGTCGGTGAAAAACTGTTTTTT
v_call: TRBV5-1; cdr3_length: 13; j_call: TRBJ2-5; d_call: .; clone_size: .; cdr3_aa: CASSRAEYSAQYF; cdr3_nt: TGCGCCAGCAGCCGCGCCGAGTATAGCGCCCAGTACTTC
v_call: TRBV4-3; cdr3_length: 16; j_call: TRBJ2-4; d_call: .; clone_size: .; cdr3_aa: CASSQSSVTRQNIQYF; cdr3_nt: TGCGCCAGCAGCCAATCGAGCGTGACCCGGCAAAACATTCAGTACTTC
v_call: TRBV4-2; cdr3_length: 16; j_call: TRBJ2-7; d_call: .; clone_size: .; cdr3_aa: CASSQERGATSYEQYF; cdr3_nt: TGTGCCAGCAGCCAAGAAAGGGGCGCGACTTCCTACGAGCAGTACTTC
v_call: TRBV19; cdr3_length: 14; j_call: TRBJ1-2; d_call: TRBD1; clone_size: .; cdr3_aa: CASSPGQDLYGYTF; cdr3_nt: TGTGCCAGTAGTCCCGGACAGGATTTATATGGCTACACCTTC
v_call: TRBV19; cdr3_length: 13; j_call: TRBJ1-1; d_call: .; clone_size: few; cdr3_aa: CASTIGGSTEAFF; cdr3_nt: TGTGCCAGTACCATAGGCGGGTCCACTGAAGCTTTCTTT
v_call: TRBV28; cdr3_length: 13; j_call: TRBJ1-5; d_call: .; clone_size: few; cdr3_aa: CASGGWAYQPQHF; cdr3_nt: TGTGCCAGCGGAGGCTGGGCTTATCAGCCCCAGCATTTT
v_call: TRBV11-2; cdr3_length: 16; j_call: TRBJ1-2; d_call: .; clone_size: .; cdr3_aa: CASSLDRPGRVDGYTF; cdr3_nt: TGTGCCAGCAGCTTAGATCGCCCGGGGAGGGTTGATGGCTACACCTTC
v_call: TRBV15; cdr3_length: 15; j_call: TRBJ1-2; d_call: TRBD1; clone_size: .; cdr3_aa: CATSRDLMGQYGYTF; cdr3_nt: TGTGCCACCAGCAGAGATCTTATGGGACAGTATGGCTACACCTTC
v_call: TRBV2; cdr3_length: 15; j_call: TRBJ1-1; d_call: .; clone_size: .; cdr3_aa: CASSEAPGKNTEAFF; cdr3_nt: TGTGCCAGCAGTGAAGCTCCGGGAAAGAACACTGAAGCTTTCTTT
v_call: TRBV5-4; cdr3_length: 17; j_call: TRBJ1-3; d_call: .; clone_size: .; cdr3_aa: CASSLAGGSSSGNTIYF; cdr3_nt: TGTGCCAGCAGCTTGGCGGGGGGCAGCTCCTCTGGAAACACCATATATTTT
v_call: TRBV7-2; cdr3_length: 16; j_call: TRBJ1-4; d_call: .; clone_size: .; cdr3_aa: CASSLMAVTSNEKLFF; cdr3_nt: TGTGCCAGCAGCTTAATGGCCGTAACCTCGAATGAAAAACTGTTTTTT
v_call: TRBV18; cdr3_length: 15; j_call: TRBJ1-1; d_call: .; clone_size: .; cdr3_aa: CASSPLLTANTEAFF; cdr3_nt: TGTGCCAGCTCACCACTACTGACAGCGAACACTGAAGCTTTCTTT
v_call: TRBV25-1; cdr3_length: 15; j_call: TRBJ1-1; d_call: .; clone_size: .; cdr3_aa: CASSSIGQPNTEAFF; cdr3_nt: TGTGCCAGCAGTAGCATCGGACAGCCGAACACTGAAGCTTTCTTT
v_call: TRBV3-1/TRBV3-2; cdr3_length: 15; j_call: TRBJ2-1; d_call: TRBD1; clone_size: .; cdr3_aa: CASSPGQGAYNEQFF; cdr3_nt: TGTGCCAGCAGCCCCGGACAGGGGGCTTACAATGAGCAGTTCTTC
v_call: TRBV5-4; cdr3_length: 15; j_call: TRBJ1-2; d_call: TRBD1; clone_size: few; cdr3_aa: CASSARDRTFGGYTF; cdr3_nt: TGTGCCAGCAGCGCCCGGGACAGGACCTTTGGGGGCTACACCTTC
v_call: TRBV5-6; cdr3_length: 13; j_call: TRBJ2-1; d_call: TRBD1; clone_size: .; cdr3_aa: CASSYGQGREQFF; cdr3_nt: TGTGCCAGCAGCTACGGACAGGGTCGTGAGCAGTTCTTC
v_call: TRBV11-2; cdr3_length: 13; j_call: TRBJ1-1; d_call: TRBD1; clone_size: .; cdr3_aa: CASSIRQGGWAFF; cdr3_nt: TGTGCCAGCAGCATCCGACAGGGCGGGTGGGCTTTCTTT
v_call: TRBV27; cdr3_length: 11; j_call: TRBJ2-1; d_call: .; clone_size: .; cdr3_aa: CASSVFDEQFF; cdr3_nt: TGTGCCAGCAGTGTGTTCGATGAGCAGTTCTTC